The T cell receptor (beta chain) under discussion was sequenced for a study of shared clonotypes between healthy human individuals. Execution of the assay was at deep level. This table comes from immunoSEQ multiplex PCR, and its TCRdb copy is limited to in-frame clones, with some not included. In the table there are about 490,000 clones, about 80% of which are singletons. The CDR3 is made up of 14 amino acids. V was cut by 3 bases and J by 5 bases, with 15 bases left in between. In germline, CDR1 is SGHDT, CDR2 YYEEEE. Study-level points and caveats: Represented diversity (both genetic and exposure-history) was limited by the small number of donors. The sole specimen, blood, was sampled, and tissue repertoires likely differ.

With regard to this clone: The antigen is unknown.

This clonotype originated in a woman in her thirties or forties in good health. Some clones in this sample may be carry-over from other donors' samples. Sample: PBMCs. The chain carries TRBV5-6 and TRBJ2-7; D not certain. The CDR3 sequence: CASSSQPGINEQYF. The CDR3 coding sequence is TGTGCCAGCAGCTCGCAACCGGGTATCAACGAGCAGTACTTC.